These 27 T cell receptor beta chains originate from one sample sequenced in a study of shared clonotypes between healthy human individuals. Measured with immunoSEQ multiplex PCR; TCRdb has only the in-frame clones, and not every one. The table has about 990,000 clones, around 82% seen once; the top ten hold 0.55% to 0.7%. The specimen was memory CD4+ T cells from PBMCs. Documented subset: CD45RA-negative fraction. These receptors originate from a man between 18 and 35 years old in good health. Some clones in this sample may be carry-over from other donors' samples.

Comment on this clone: The germline gene is not matched at one end of the junction; a read error may be the cause. Other DNA sequences in the same sample also yield this CDR3. The rearrangement links TRBV5-1 to TRBJ2-2, with D perhaps TRBD2 (5 bases). CDR3 length: 17 residues. Looked up from germline, CDR1 is SGHRS and CDR2 is YFSETQ. The chain's CDR3 is CASSLAPGSPNTGELFF. The DNA of the CDR3 is TGCGCCAGCAGCTTGGCCCCAGGTTCACCGAACACCGGGGAGCTGTTCTTT.

The chain links TRBV19 to TRBJ2-2; the D is unclear. Between the trimmed V and J ends, which lost 7 bases and 3 bases, there was a span of 12 bases. Germline V gene data show CDR1 as LNHDA and CDR2 as SQIVND (reference sequence). CDR3 length: 14 amino acids. The CDR3 spells CASIGYMDTGELFF. DNA of the CDR3: TGTGCCAGTATTGGGTATATGGACACCGGGGAGCTGTTTTTT.

V and J are TRBV7-8 and TRBJ2-2; 7 nucleotides agree with TRBD2. V lost 5 bases to trimming and J lost 1 base; unmatched junction nucleotides: 4. This CDR3 has 15 residues. Germline-derived CDR1 and CDR2 are SGHVS and FQNEAQ. The CDR3 loop reads CASSSGAGNTGELFF. The CDR3 nucleotides are TGTGCCAGCAGCAGCGGGGCAGGGAACACCGGGGAGCTGTTTTTT. Drawing the rest from reference TRBV7-8 and TRBJ2-2, the complete variable domain is GAGVSQSPRYKVAKRGQDVALRCDPISGHVSLFWYQQALGQGPEFLTYFQNEAQLDKSGLPSDRFFAERPEGSVSTLKIQRTQQEDSAVYLCASSSGAGNTGELFFGEGSRLTVL.

This rearrangement joins TRBV4-3 to TRBJ1-4; the D is unclear. V was clipped by 0 bases and J by 6 bases, with 17 bases between them. The CDR3 runs to 17 residues. CDR1 is LGHNA and CDR2 is YSLEER in the germline V gene. The CDR3 DNA reads TGCGCCAGCAGCCAAGATTTCGGCAGTCGGAAGTATGAAAAACTGTTTTTT. Translating it yields CASSQDFGSRKYEKLFF.

The V gene is TRBV7-9, the J gene TRBJ2-1, with 8 bases matching TRBD2. Trimming at V came to 5 bases and at J to 1 base, leaving 4 bases not matched to a gene. Looked up from germline, CDR1 is SEHNR and CDR2 is FQNEAQ (reference sequence). The CDR3 spans 15 residues. The CDR3 reads CASSITSGSYNEQFF. Written as DNA, the CDR3 is TGTGCCAGCAGCATAACTAGCGGATCCTACAATGAGCAGTTCTTC. Full variable domain (remainder filled in from reference TRBV7-9 and TRBJ2-1): DTGVSQNPRHKITKRGQNVTFRCDPISEHNRLYWYRQTLGQGPEFLTYFQNEAQLEKSRLLSDRFSAERPKGSFSTLEIQRTEQGDSAMYLCASSITSGSYNEQFFGPGTRLTVL.

This chain joins TRBV5-5 and TRBJ1-4; the D is unclear. Germline assignment: CDR1 SGHKS and CDR2 YYEKEE (reference sequence). This CDR3 region has 16 residues. The V end lost 3 bases, the J end lost 0 bases, and 12 bases lay between the germline ends. CDR3 sequence reads: CASSSPGSPTNEKLFF. The DNA of the CDR3 is TGTGCCAGCAGCTCCCCCGGGTCCCCAACTAATGAAAAACTGTTTTTT.

In this sample, this clone turned up a few times. In the same sample, other DNA sequences code for this CDR3. The J gene is TRBJ1-3, the V gene TRBV5-4; TRBD1 agrees at 7 bases. The CDR3 length is 14 residues. The trim removed 4 bases at V and 1 base at J, leaving 2 bases unmatched. The germline V gene encodes CDR1 SGHNT and CDR2 YYREEE (reference sequence). DNA of the CDR3: TGTGCCAGCAGCCTGACAGGGTCTGGAAACACCATATATTTT. Translated, it gives CASSLTGSGNTIYF.

This chain links TRBV27 with TRBJ1-4; D is perhaps TRBD1 (6 bases). V lost 6 bases to trimming and J lost 8 bases, with 13 bases between them. This CDR3 is built from 13 residues. CDR1 and CDR2 (germline): MNHEY, SMNVEV (reference sequence). CDR3 in DNA: TGTGCCAGCAGCTACAGGGTTGAGGAAAAACTGTTTTTT. It encodes CASSYRVEEKLFF.

The V call is TRBV28, the J call TRBJ1-5; possible D gene TRBD1, 5 bases. Trimming shortened V by 3 bases and J by 3 bases, and 9 bases separated the two germline ends. Looked up from germline, CDR1 is MDHEN and CDR2 is SYDVKM. The CDR3 runs 14 residues. The CDR3 sequence is CASSLGQNNQPQHF. The CDR3 DNA follows: TGTGCCAGCAGTTTGGGGCAGAACAATCAGCCCCAGCATTTT.

The rearrangement uses TRBV9 and TRBJ2-2; D is unclear. Trimming pared 0 bases from V and 7 bases from J, leaving 4 bases between. This CDR3 is built from 12 residues. CDR1 is SGDLS, CDR2 YYNGEE, per germline. This CDR3 is CASSVEVGELFF. In DNA, the CDR3 is TGTGCCAGCAGCGTAGAAGTCGGGGAGCTGTTTTTT. Full variable domain (rest looked up from reference TRBV9 and TRBJ2-2): DSGVTQTPKHLITATGQRVTLRCSPRSGDLSVYWYQQSLDQGLQFLIQYYNGEERAKGNILERFSAQQFPDLHSELNLSSLELGDSALYFCASSVEVGELFFGEGSRLTVL.

The chain joins TRBV7-9 to TRBJ1-2; 8 bases are a match to TRBD1. Unmatched junction bases numbered 14, after V lost 5 bases and J lost 0 bases. Germline CDR1 and CDR2: SEHNR and FQNEAQ (reference sequence). This CDR3 has 18 residues. CDR3 protein: CASSPRAPDRATNYGYTF. In DNA form, the CDR3 reads TGTGCCAGCAGCCCACGAGCCCCGGACAGGGCTACTAACTATGGCTACACCTTC.

The J gene is TRBJ1-5, the V gene TRBV19, with unresolved D. V lost 1 base, J lost 7 bases, and 8 bases lay in between. The germline V gene encodes CDR1 LNHDA and CDR2 SQIVND (reference sequence). The CDR3 is made up of 13 amino acids. In DNA form, the CDR3 reads TGTGCCAGTAGTATAGGGCGACACCAGCCCCAGCATTTT. This codes for CASSIGRHQPQHF. The variable domain in full, with the rest retrieved from reference TRBV19 and TRBJ1-5, is DGGITQSPKYLFRKEGQNVTLSCEQNLNHDAMYWYRQDPGQGLRLIYYSQIVNDFQKGDIAEGYSVSREKKESFPLTVTSAQKNPTAFYLCASSIGRHQPQHFGDGTRLSIL.

This clone was seen only a few times. The gene calls are TRBV29-1 and TRBJ2-3; TRBD1 matches 11 bases. V shed 6 bases and J 0 bases; nucleotides not matched to a gene: 2. This CDR3 region has 14 residues. Germline CDR1 reads SQVTM; CDR2 reads ANQGSEA. The CDR3: CSVGQGASTDTQYF. The CDR3 nucleotides read TGCAGCGTCGGACAGGGGGCTAGCACAGATACGCAGTATTTT.

The chain carries TRBV6-6 and TRBJ2-1, with TRBD1 as a possible D gene (6 bases). Trimming pared 3 bases from V and 7 bases from J, leaving 16 bases between. Per germline, CDR1 MNHNY and CDR2 SVGAGI (reference sequence). The CDR3 runs to 15 residues. CDR3 region: CASSYPGQDYNEQFF. CDR3 bases: TGTGCCAGCAGTTATCCGGGACAAGACTATAATGAGCAGTTCTTC.

This rearrangement joins TRBV27 to TRBJ2-2; D perhaps matches TRBD1 (5 bases). CDR1 MNHEY and CDR2 SMNVEV come from the germline V gene (reference sequence). The CDR3 runs 13 residues. V lost 11 bases to trimming and J lost 2 bases, with 12 bases between them. The CDR3 loop is CAVGARNTGELFF. The CDR3 DNA reads TGTGCCGTTGGGGCGCGAAACACCGGGGAGCTGTTTTTT.

The CDR3 region is CASSPPRQGRDEQYF. CDR3 nucleotides: TGTGCCAGCTCACCACCGAGACAGGGGAGGGACGAGCAGTACTTC. The gene calls are TRBV18 and TRBJ2-7, with a weak D call TRBD1 (8 bases). Germline assignment: CDR1 KGHSH and CDR2 LQKENI. Trimming left V 0 bases short and J 5 bases short, with 14 bases between. This CDR3 spans 15 amino acids.

The gene calls are TRBV5-4 and TRBJ2-7; 12 nucleotides match TRBD1. Germline values: CDR1 SGHNT, CDR2 YYREEE (reference sequence). The CDR3 spans 15 residues. V lost 3 bases and J lost 4; bases outside the gene matches: 5. The CDR3 loop is CASSWGTGGGYEQYF. CDR3 sequence (DNA): TGTGCCAGCAGCTGGGGGACAGGGGGCGGTTACGAGCAGTACTTC.

This clone occurred once. This chain links TRBV5-1 with TRBJ2-7; 7 bases map to TRBD1. Germline loops: CDR1 SGHRS, CDR2 YFSETQ. The trim removed 4 bases at V and 2 bases at J, leaving 6 bases unmatched. This CDR3 has 14 residues. The CDR3 bases are TGCGCCAGCAGCCTGCCGGGACAGACCTACGAGCAGTACTTC. It specifies CASSLPGQTYEQYF.

The rearrangement links TRBV5-1 to TRBJ2-7, with TRBD2 matching over 14 bases. J lost 0 bases, V lost 3 bases, and 8 bases had no gene match. Germline CDR1 and CDR2: SGHRS and YFSETQ. The CDR3 is 18 residues long. This CDR3 reads CASSSRLAGGRSSYEQYF. The CDR3 DNA reads as TGCGCCAGCAGCTCCCGACTAGCGGGAGGGAGGAGCTCCTACGAGCAGTACTTC.

This chain uses TRBV7-3 with TRBJ1-2, with D possibly matching TRBD1 (6 bases). Trimming shortened V by 5 bases and J by 4 bases, and 14 bases separated the two germline ends. The germline V gene encodes CDR1 SGHTA and CDR2 FQGTGA. The CDR3 has 14 amino acids. CDR3 in DNA: TGTGCCAGCAGCGCAGGGACACGGACCTATGGCTACACCTTC. Its translation is CASSAGTRTYGYTF.

V gene TRBV6-6 combines with J gene TRBJ1-5, with D maybe TRBD1 (5 bases). The CDR3 consists of 13 residues. Trimming took 6 bases from V and 7 from J, leaving 13 bases between them. Germline V gives CDR1 MNHNY, CDR2 SVGAGI (reference sequence). The CDR3 spells CASSPSRGQPQHF. In DNA, the CDR3 is TGTGCCAGCAGCCCTAGCCGGGGGCAGCCCCAGCATTTT.

The V and J genes are TRBV5-5 and TRBJ2-2; D could derive from TRBD1 or TRBD2 (5 bases each). Germline CDR1 reads SGHKS; CDR2 reads YYEKEE (reference sequence). V dropped 4 bases and J dropped 4 bases, with 14 bases sitting between them. This CDR3 region has 15 residues. Here the CDR3 reads CASSLGTVATGELFF. CDR3 nucleotides: TGTGCCAGCAGCCTCGGGACGGTGGCCACCGGGGAGCTGTTTTTT.

This clone was seen only once. It differs at one base from a far larger clone, so likely a read error. The same CDR3 arises from other DNA sequences in this sample as well. This chain links TRBV28 with TRBJ1-1; D perhaps matches TRBD1 (5 bases). Germline values: CDR1 MDHEN, CDR2 SYDVKM. The germline V and J ends were trimmed by 4 bases and 0 bases, with 9 bases remaining between them. The CDR3 sequence is 14 residues long. In nucleotides, the CDR3 is TGTGCCAGCAGTTCGCCAGGGATGAACACTGAAGCTTTCTTT. Translating gives CASSSPGMNTEAFF. Based on the CDR3 plus reference TRBV28 and TRBJ1-1, the full variable domain is DVKVTQSSRYLVKRTGEKVFLECVQDMDHENMFWYRQDPGLGLRLIYFSYDVKMKEKGDIPEGYSVSREKKERFSLILESASTNQTSMYLCASSSPGMNTEAFFGQGTRLTVV.

This rearrangement joins TRBV5-5 to TRBJ1-3; the D is unclear. Trimming removed 5 bases from V and 2 bases from J, with 17 bases in between. CDR3 length equals 16 residues. Germline V gives CDR1 SGHKS, CDR2 YYEKEE (reference sequence). CDR3 in amino acids: CASSIGSTTPGNTIYF. DNA of the CDR3: TGTGCCAGCAGTATAGGGTCCACTACTCCTGGAAACACCATATATTTT.

This chain links TRBV29-1 with TRBJ2-1; D gene unclear. V was shortened by 6 bases and J by 3 bases, with 12 bases between the two germline ends. This CDR3 has 13 residues. The V gene's germline CDR1 is SQVTM and CDR2 ANQGSEA. The CDR3 reads CSVNLGSYNEQFF. The CDR3 nucleotides are TGCAGCGTAAATCTCGGCAGCTACAATGAGCAGTTCTTC.

This chain links TRBV4-2 with TRBJ1-3, with unresolved D. The CDR3 runs 15 residues. Germline CDR1 LGHNA, CDR2 YNFKEQ. V dropped 0 bases and J dropped 3 bases, with 9 bases sitting between them. For the CDR3, the DNA is TGTGCCAGCAGCCAAGATTCGGCCGGTGGAAACACCATATATTTT. Amino acids: CASSQDSAGGNTIYF.

The rearrangement uses TRBV5-4 and TRBJ1-4; D is undetermined. The CDR3 is 14 amino acids. Trimming stripped 2 bases from V and 7 bases from J, with 12 bases between. CDR1 SGHNT and CDR2 YYREEE come from the germline V gene (reference sequence). The CDR3 reads CASSFSGEGEKLFF. The CDR3 DNA reads as TGTGCCAGCAGCTTTTCTGGAGAAGGTGAAAAACTGTTTTTT.